The source of this TCR beta chain is a study of control samples from healthy donors and cancer patients. With V trimmed by 4 bases and J by 4 bases, 10 bases remained unmatched. CDR3 length: 16 residues. Germline values: CDR1 SGHTA, CDR2 FQGNSA. Clones were sequenced by immunoSEQ multiplex PCR, and TCRdb holds only the in-frame ones, with some missing. Of under 70,000 clones in the sample, around 95% were seen once. The rearrangement joins TRBV7-2 to TRBJ1-3, with 7 bases lining up with TRBD1. The specimen was blood. This sequence was found in a woman aged 18-29 years in good health. The CDR3 is CASSWGQPTPGNTIYF. CDR3 sequence (DNA): TGTGCCAGCAGCTGGGGACAGCCGACCCCAGGAAACACCATATATTTT.